These 8 T cell receptor beta chains were all obtained from the same sample, sequenced in a study of cytomegalovirus exposure and HLA in healthy donors. The PCR contained 60 Vbeta and 13 Jbeta primers. The protocol was immunoSEQ multiplex PCR, while the TCRdb copy is restricted to in-frame clones and leaves out a portion. There are under 110,000 clones in the sample; around 85% occur only once, and approximately 3.6% lies in the top ten. Sequencing input: PBMCs. These receptors all come from a man aged 25 to 40 in good health and CMV-seronegative.

This clone has a handful of counts. The chain employs TRBV5-1 and TRBJ1-1; a possible D gene is TRBD1 (5 bases). Looked up from germline, CDR1 is SGHRS and CDR2 is YFSETQ. Trimming removed 3 bases at V and 7 bases at J, with 13 bases between. CDR3 size: 13 residues. CDR3 amino acids: CASSSELGGEAFF. The DNA of the CDR3 is TGCGCCAGCAGCTCGGAACTCGGGGGTGAAGCTTTCTTT.

The J gene is TRBJ2-7, the V gene TRBV4-1; perhaps TRBD1 as D (8 bases). V lost 5 bases and J 3 bases, leaving 20 bases between the germline ends. This CDR3 contains 16 residues. CDR1 and CDR2 from the germline V gene are MGHRA and YSYEKL. CDR3 amino acids: CASSSGGGRGNYEQYF. Written as DNA, the CDR3 is TGCGCCAGCAGCTCAGGGGGCGGGAGAGGGAACTACGAGCAGTACTTC.

The rearrangement joins TRBV9 to TRBJ2-7, with 8 bases lining up with TRBD2. Germline-derived CDR1 and CDR2 are SGDLS and YYNGEE. Trimming at V came to 0 bases and at J to 3 bases, leaving 5 bases not matched to a gene. The CDR3 extends over 15 amino acids. The CDR3 nucleotides read TGTGCCAGCAGCGTAGGGAGTAGCGGGAACTACGAGCAGTACTTC. Translation gives CASSVGSSGNYEQYF.

The sample holds a few counts of this clone. This chain uses TRBV11-2 with TRBJ2-7; 7 bases are a match to TRBD2. CDR1 is SGHAT and CDR2 is FQNNGV in the germline V gene. V lost 5 bases and J lost 3; bases outside the gene matches: 13. The CDR3 has 16 amino acids. CDR3 DNA: TGTGCCAGCAGCCTAAGAGCTTTAGCGGGCAACTACGAGCAGTACTTC. The encoded protein is CASSLRALAGNYEQYF. The complete variable domain, with remaining parts taken from reference TRBV11-2 and TRBJ2-7, reads EAGVAQSPRYKIIEKRQSVAFWCNPISGHATLYWYQQILGQGPKLLIQFQNNGVVDDSQLPKDRFSAERLKGVDSTLKIQPAKLEDSAVYLCASSLRALAGNYEQYFGPGTRLTVT.

This chain connects TRBV29-1 to TRBJ2-1; 7 bases align to TRBD1. The V gene end was trimmed by 3 bases and the J gene end by 2 bases; junction bases not matched to a gene: 7. From germline, CDR1 is SQVTM and CDR2 ANQGSEA. The length of the CDR3 is 15 residues. CDR3 sequence (DNA): TGCAGCGTTGACCGGACAGGTCCACCCTACAATGAGCAGTTCTTC. Residues: CSVDRTGPPYNEQFF.

The genes are TRBV15 and TRBJ1-2; D gene uncertain. Looked up from germline, CDR1 is LNHNV and CDR2 is YYDKDF (reference sequence). The CDR3 has 15 residues. V was clipped by 3 bases and J by 0 bases, with 11 bases between them. The CDR3 DNA reads TGTGCCACCAGCAGTCAGAGGATCGCTAACTATGGCTACACCTTC. This sequence encodes CATSSQRIANYGYTF.

The V and J genes are TRBV9 and TRBJ2-7; 8 bases align to TRBD1. With V trimmed by 4 bases and J by 2 bases, 8 bases remained unmatched. Germline CDR1 is SGDLS and CDR2 is YYNGEE. The CDR3 has 15 residues. Written as DNA, the CDR3 is TGTGCCAGCAGCATCTCGGGGACAGGCCCCTACGAGCAGTACTTC. It encodes CASSISGTGPYEQYF. Supplemented by reference TRBV9 and TRBJ2-7, the full variable domain reads DSGVTQTPKHLITATGQRVTLRCSPRSGDLSVYWYQQSLDQGLQFLIQYYNGEERAKGNILERFSAQQFPDLHSELNLSSLELGDSALYFCASSISGTGPYEQYFGPGTRLTVT.

This sequence joins TRBV6-6 and TRBJ2-1; no clear D. This CDR3 contains 16 residues. Trimming took off 7 bases at V and 1 base at J, with 17 bases between the two ends. Looked up from germline, CDR1 is MNHNY and CDR2 is SVGAGI (reference sequence). Written as DNA, the CDR3 is TGTGCCAGCAATCTGAAGCCAATGCTTTCCTACAATGAGCAGTTCTTC. It translates to CASNLKPMLSYNEQFF.